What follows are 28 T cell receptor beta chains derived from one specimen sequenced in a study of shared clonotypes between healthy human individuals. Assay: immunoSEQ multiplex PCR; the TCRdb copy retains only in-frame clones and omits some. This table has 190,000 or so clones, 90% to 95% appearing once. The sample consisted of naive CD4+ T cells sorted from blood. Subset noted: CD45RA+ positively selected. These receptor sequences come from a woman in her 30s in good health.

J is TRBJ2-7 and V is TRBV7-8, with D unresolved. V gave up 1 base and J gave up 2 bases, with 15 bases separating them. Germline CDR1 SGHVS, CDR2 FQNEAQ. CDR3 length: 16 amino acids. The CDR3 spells CASSLVPTGLTYEQYF. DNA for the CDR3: TGTGCCAGCAGCTTAGTACCCACGGGCCTCACCTACGAGCAGTACTTC. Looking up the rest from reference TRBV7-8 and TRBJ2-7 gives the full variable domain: GAGVSQSPRYKVAKRGQDVALRCDPISGHVSLFWYQQALGQGPEFLTYFQNEAQLDKSGLPSDRFFAERPEGSVSTLKIQRTQQEDSAVYLCASSLVPTGLTYEQYFGPGTRLTVT.

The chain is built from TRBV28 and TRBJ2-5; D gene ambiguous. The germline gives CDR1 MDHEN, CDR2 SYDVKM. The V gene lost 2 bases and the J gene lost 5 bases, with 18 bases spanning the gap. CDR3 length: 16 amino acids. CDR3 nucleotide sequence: TGTGCCAGCAGTTTAGGGTCGGCCCTAGGACGGGAGACCCAGTACTTC. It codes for CASSLGSALGRETQYF.

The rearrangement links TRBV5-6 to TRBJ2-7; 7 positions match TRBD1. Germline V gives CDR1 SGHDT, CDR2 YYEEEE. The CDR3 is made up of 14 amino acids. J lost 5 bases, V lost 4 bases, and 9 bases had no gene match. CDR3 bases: TGTGCCAGCAGCCCCGGACAGGTAGGGAACGAGCAGTACTTC. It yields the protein CASSPGQVGNEQYF.

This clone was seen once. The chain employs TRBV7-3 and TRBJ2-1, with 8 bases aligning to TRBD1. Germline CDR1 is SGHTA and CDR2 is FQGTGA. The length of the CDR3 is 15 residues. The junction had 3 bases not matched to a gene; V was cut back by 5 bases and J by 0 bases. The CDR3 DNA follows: TGTGCCAGCAGCCCAGGACAGGGCTCCTACAATGAGCAGTTCTTC. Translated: CASSPGQGSYNEQFF.

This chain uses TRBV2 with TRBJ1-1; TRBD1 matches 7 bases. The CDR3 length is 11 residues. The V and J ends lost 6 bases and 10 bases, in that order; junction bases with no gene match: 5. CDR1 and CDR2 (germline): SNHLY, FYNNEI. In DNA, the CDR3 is TGTGCCAGCAGAGCAGGGGGAGCAGCTTTCTTT. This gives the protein CASRAGGAAFF.

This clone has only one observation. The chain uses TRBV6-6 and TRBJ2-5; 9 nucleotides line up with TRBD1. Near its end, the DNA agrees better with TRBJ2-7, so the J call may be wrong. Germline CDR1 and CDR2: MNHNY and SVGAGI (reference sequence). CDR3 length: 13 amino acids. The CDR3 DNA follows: TGTGCCAGCAACCCGGGACAGGGATCCGAGCAGTACTTC. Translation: CASNPGQGSEQYF.

CDR3 region: CASSQSRSGGRTDTQYF. CDR3 DNA sequence: TGCGCCAGCAGTCAATCCCGTAGCGGGGGCCGCACAGATACGCAGTATTTT. The J gene is TRBJ2-3, the V gene TRBV23-1; TRBD2 aligns across 9 bases. TRBV23-1 qualifies as an ORF whose function is uncertain. The CDR3 totals 17 residues. V dropped 0 bases and J dropped 1; count of bases not matched to a gene: 5.

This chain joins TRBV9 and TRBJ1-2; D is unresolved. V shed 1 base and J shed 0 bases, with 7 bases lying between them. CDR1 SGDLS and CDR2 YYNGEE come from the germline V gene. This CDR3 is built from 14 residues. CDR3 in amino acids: CASSVNPANYGYTF. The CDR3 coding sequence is TGTGCCAGCAGCGTAAATCCAGCTAACTATGGCTACACCTTC.

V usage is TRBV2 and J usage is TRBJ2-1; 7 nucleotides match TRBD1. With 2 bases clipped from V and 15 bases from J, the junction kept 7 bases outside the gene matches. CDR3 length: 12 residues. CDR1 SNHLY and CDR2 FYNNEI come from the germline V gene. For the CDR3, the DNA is TGTGCCAGCAGTGAATTGCAGGGGGATCCGTTCTTC. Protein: CASSELQGDPFF. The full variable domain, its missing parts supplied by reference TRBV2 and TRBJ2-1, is EPEVTQTPSHQVTQMGQEVILRCVPISNHLYFYWYRQILGQKVEFLVSFYNNEISEKSEIFDDQFSVERPDGSNFTLKIRSTKLEDSAMYFCASSELQGDPFFGPGTRLTVL.

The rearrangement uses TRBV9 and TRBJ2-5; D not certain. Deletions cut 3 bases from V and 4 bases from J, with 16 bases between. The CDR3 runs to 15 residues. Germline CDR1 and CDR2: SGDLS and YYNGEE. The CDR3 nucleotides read TGTGCCAGCAGCGAAGCCGGTGGGATGGGAGAGACCCAGTACTTC. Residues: CASSEAGGMGETQYF.

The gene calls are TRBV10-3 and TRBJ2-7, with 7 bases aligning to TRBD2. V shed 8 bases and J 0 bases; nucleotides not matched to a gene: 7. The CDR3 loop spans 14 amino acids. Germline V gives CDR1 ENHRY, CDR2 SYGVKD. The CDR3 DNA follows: TGTGCCATCGCGACTAGCCGGAGCTCCTACGAGCAGTACTTC. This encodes CAIATSRSSYEQYF.

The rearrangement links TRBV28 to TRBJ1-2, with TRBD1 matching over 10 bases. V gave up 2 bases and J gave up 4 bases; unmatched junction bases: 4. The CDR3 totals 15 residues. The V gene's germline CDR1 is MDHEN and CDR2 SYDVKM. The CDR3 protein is CASSLGQGVTYGYTF. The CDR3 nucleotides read TGTGCCAGCAGTTTAGGACAGGGGGTTACCTATGGCTACACCTTC.

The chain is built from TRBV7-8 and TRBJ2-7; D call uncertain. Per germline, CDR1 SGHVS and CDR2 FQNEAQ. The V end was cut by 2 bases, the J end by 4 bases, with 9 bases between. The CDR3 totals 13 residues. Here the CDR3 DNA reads TGTGCCAGCAGCTTATCCAGCTCGTACGAGCAGTACTTC. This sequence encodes CASSLSSSYEQYF.

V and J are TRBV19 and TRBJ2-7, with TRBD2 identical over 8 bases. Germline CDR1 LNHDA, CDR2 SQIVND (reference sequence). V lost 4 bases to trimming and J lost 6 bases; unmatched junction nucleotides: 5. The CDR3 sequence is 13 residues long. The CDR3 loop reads CASSSGLAGEQYF. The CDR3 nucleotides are TGTGCCAGTAGTAGTGGGCTAGCGGGCGAGCAGTACTTC.

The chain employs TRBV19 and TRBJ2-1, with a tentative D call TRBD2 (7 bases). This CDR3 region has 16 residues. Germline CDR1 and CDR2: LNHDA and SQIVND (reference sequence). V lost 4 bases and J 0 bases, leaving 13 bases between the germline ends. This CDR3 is CASSTGRGSSYNEQFF. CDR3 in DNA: TGTGCCAGTAGTACGGGGAGGGGGAGCTCCTACAATGAGCAGTTCTTC.

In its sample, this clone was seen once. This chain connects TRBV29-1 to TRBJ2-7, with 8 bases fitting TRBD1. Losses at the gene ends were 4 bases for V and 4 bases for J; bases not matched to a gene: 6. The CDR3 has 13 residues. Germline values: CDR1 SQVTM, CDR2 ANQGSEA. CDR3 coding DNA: TGCAGCGTTGTACCCGGACAGGGTTACGAGCAGTACTTC. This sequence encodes CSVVPGQGYEQYF.

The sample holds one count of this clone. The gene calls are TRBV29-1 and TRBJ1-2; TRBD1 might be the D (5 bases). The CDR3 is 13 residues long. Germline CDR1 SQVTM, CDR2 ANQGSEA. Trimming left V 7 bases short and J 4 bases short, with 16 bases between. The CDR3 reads CSGGHGAPYGYTF. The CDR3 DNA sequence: TGCAGCGGTGGCCATGGGGCCCCCTATGGCTACACCTTC.

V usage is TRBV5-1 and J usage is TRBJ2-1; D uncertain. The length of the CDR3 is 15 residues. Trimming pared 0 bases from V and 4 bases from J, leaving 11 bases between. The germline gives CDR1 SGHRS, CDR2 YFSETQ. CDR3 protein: CASSLGPQNYNEQFF. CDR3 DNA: TGCGCCAGCAGCTTGGGCCCCCAAAATTACAATGAGCAGTTCTTC.

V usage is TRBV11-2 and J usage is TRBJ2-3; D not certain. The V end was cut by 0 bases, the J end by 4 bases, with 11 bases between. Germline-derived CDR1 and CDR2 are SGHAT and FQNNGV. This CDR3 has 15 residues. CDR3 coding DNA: TGTGCCAGCAGCTTAGAACAAGGGTTCCCAGATACGCAGTATTTT. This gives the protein CASSLEQGFPDTQYF.

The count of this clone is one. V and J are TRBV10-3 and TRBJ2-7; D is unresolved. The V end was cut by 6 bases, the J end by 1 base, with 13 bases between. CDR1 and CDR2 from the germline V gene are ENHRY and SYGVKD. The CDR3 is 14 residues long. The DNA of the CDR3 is TGTGCCATCAGGGTGGGCAAGACGTCCTACGAGCAGTACTTC. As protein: CAIRVGKTSYEQYF.

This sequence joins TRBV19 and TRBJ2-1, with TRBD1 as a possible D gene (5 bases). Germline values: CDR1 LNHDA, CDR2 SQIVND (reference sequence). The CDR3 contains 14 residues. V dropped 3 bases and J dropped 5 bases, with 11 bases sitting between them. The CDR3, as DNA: TGTGCCAGTAGTATGAGCAGGGCTGACAATGAGCAGTTCTTC. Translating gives CASSMSRADNEQFF.

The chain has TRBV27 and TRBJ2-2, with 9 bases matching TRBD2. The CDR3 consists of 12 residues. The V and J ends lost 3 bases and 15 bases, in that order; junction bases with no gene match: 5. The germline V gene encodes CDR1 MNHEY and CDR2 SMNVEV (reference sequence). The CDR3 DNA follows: TGTGCCAGCAGTTTGCGGGGGGGAAGATTGTTTTTT. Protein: CASSLRGGRLFF.

The CDR3 loop is CASSEALGQGAYEQYF. CDR3 nucleotides: TGTGCCAGCAGTGAAGCGCTAGGGCAGGGGGCCTACGAGCAGTACTTC. This chain uses TRBV6-1 with TRBJ2-7; TRBD1 matches 7 bases. V was pared by 0 bases and J by 2 bases, with 7 bases of the junction left unmatched. Germline V gene sequence: CDR1 MNHNS, CDR2 SASEGT. The CDR3 is 16 residues long.

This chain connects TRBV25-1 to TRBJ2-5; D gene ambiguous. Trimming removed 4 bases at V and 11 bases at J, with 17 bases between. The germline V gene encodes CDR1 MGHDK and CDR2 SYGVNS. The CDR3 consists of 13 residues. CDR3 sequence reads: CASSGTGLGGQYF. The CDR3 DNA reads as TGTGCCAGCAGTGGCACCGGGTTGGGTGGGCAGTACTTC.

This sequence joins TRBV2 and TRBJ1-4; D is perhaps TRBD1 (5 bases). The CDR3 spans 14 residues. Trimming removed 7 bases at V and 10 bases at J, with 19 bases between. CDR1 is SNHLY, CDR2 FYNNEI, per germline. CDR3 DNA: TGTGCCAGCAATCCGAGGGAACAGGTGGGAAAACTGTTTTTT. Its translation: CASNPREQVGKLFF.

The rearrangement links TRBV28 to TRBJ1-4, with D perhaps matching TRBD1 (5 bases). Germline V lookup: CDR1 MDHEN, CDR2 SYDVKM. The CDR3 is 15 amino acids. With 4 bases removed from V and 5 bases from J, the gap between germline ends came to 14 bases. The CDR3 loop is CASSSTGTDNEKLFF. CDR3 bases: TGTGCCAGCAGTTCAACCGGGACTGACAATGAAAAACTGTTTTTT.

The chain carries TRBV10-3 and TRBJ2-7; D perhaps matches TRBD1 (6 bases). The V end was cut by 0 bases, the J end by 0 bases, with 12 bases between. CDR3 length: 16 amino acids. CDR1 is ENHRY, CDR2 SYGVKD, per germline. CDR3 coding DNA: TGTGCCATCAGTGAGTCCAGGGGTCGAAGCTCCTACGAGCAGTACTTC. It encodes CAISESRGRSSYEQYF.

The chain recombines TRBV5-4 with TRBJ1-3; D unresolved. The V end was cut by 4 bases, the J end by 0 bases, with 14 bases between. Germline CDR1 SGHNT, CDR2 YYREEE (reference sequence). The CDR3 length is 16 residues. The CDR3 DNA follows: TGTGCCAGCAGCCTCGACATCCAGAGCTCTGGAAACACCATATATTTT. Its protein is CASSLDIQSSGNTIYF.